Sequencing of this TCR beta chain was carried out in a study of spatial heterogeneity in lung cancer. The CDR3 is 14 residues long. Germline V gene sequence: CDR1 KGHSH, CDR2 LQKENI. V was trimmed by 0 bases and J by 6 bases, leaving 11 bases between them. In this sample, this clonotype turned up many times. Every individual TCR cDNA molecule carried its own unique molecular identifier, which allowed correction of PCR and sequencing errors. TCRdb reprocessed the 5' RACE reads with MiXCR, giving one entry per CDR3 protein. The sample lists roughly 2,700 distinct CDR3 sequences; more than 30% were seen once. Time point here: sample taken at primary tumor resection. The study sequenced unsorted whole RNA from tumor, nontumor lung or frozen PBMC. The approximately 69 donors had untreated early-stage non-small cell lung cancer.

The source was PBMCs, collected at surgery. This rearrangement joins TRBV18 to TRBJ1-2; no firm D call. The TCR was taken from a male donor with early-stage non-small cell lung cancer. The CDR3 loop reads CASSPPEGYDGYTF. CDR3 DNA sequence: TGTGCCAGCTCACCACCGGAAGGATATGATGGCTACACCTTC.